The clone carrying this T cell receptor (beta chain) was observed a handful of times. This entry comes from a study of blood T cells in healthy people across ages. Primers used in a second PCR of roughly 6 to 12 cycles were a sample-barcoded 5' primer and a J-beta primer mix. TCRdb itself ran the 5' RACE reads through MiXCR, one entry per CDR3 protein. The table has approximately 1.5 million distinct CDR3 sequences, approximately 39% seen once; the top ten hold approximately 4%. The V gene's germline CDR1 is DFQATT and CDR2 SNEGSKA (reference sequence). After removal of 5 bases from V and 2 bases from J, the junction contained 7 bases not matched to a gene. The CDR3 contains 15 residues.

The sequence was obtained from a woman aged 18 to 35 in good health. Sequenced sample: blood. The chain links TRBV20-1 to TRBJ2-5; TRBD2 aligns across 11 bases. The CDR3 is CSAGRTSGLQETQYF. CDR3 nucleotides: TGCAGTGCTGGCAGGACTAGCGGGCTACAAGAGACCCAGTACTTC.